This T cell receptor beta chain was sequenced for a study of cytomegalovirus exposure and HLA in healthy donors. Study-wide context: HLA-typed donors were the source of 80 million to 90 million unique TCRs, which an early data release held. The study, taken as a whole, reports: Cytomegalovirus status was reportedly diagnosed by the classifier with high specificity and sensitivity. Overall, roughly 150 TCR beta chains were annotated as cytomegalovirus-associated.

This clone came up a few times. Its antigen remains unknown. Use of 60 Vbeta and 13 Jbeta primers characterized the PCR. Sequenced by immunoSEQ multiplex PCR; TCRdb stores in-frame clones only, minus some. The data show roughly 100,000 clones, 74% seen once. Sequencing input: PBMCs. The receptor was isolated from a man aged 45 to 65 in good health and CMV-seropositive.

Here the CDR3 DNA reads TGTGCCAGCAGTCCCGGGATTAAAAACATTCAGTACTTC. Amino acid sequence: CASSPGIKNIQYF. The chain uses TRBV6-1 and TRBJ2-4; tentatively, D is TRBD2 (5 bases). The length of the CDR3 is 13 residues. Trimming removed 5 bases from V and 4 bases from J, with 9 bases in between. Germline CDR1 and CDR2: MNHNS and SASEGT.